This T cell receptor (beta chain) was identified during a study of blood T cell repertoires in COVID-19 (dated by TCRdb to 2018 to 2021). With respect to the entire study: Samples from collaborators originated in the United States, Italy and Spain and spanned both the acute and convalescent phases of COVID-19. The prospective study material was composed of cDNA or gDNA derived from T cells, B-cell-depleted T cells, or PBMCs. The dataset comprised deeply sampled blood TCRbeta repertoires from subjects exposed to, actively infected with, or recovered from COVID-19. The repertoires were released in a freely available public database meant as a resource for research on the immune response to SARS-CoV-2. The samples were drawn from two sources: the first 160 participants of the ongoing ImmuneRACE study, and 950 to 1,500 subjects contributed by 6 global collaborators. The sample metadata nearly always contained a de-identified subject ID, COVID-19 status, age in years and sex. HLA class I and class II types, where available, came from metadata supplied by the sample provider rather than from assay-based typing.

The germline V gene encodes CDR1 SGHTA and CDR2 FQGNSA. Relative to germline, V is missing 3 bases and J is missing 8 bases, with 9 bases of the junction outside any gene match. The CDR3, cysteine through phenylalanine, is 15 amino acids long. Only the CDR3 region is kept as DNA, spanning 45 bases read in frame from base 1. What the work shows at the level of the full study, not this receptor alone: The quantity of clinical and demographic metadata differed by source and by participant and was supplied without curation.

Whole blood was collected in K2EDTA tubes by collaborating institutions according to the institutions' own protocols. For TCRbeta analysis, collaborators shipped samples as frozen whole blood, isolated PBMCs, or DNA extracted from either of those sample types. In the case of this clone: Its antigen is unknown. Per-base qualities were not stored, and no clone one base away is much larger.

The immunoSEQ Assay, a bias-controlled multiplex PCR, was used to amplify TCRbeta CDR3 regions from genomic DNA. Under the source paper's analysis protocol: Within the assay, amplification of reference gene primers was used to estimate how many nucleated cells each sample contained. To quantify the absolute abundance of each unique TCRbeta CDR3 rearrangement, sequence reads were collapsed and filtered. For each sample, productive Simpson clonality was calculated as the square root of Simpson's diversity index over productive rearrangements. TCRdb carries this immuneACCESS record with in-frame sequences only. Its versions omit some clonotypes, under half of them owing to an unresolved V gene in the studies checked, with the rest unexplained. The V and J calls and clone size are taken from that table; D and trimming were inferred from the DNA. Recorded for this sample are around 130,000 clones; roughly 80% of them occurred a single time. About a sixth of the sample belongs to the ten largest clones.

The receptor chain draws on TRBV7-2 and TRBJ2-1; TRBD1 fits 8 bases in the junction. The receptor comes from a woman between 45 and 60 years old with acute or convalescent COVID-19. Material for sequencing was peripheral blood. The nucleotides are TGTGCCAGCAGCTTTCAGGACAGGGCGATGGATGAGCAGTTCTTC. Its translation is CASSFQDRAMDEQFF. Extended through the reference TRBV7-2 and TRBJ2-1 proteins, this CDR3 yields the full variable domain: GAGVSQSPSNKVTEKGKDVELRCDPISGHTALYWYRQSLGQGLEFLIYFQGNSAPDKSGLPSDRFSAERTGGSVSTLTIQRTQQEDSAVYLCASSFQDRAMDEQFFGPGTRLTVL.